These 2 T cell receptor beta chains were sequenced from one sample in a study of blood T cell repertoires in COVID-19. The data were produced by immunoSEQ multiplex PCR, yet TCRdb's version contains in-frame clones alone and is incomplete. The sample includes hundreds of thousands of clones, around nine tenths of them seen just once. The specimen sequenced was PBMCs or T cells enriched from blood (not recorded which). These receptor sequences come from a woman in her forties who had recovered from COVID-19.

The chain recombines TRBV2 with TRBJ1-2, with 9 bases fitting TRBD1. Germline V gene lookup returns CDR1 SNHLY and CDR2 FYNNEI. Trimming removed 3 bases from V and 5 bases from J; junction bases left unmatched: 1. The CDR3 loop spans 13 amino acids. The CDR3 loop is CASSDDRGYGYTF. The CDR3 bases are TGTGCCAGCAGTGACGACAGGGGGTATGGCTACACCTTC.

V is TRBV6-1 and J is TRBJ2-1, with 9 bases fitting TRBD2. Losses at the gene ends were 2 bases for V and 7 bases for J; bases not matched to a gene: 6. The CDR3 is 15 amino acids. Per germline, CDR1 MNHNS and CDR2 SASEGT. The CDR3 here is CASSESASGENEQFF. The DNA for the CDR3 is TGTGCCAGCAGTGAAAGTGCTAGCGGGGAAAATGAGCAGTTCTTC.